These 10 T cell receptor beta chains came from one sample sequenced in a study of PD-L1 blockade in urothelial cancer. Method: immunoSEQ multiplex PCR; TCRdb's copy keeps in-frame clones and lacks some. The data contain some 30,000 clones, 80% to 90% of them singletons. Sequencing was performed on PBMCs, taken around atezolizumab (anti-PD-L1) treatment. All receptors come from a man between 45 and 60 years old with urothelial cancer.

The J gene is TRBJ2-5, the V gene TRBV30; possibly TRBD1 for D (5 bases). CDR1 and CDR2 from the germline V gene are GTSNPN and SVGIG (reference sequence). The CDR3 spans 11 residues. The V end was cut by 7 bases, the J end by 5 bases, with 11 bases between. CDR3 sequence: CASTKGETQYF. CDR3 nucleotide sequence: TGTGCCTCCACTAAGGGGGAGACCCAGTACTTC.

This chain joins TRBV9 and TRBJ2-7, with a possible D match to TRBD2 (6 bases). The ends were cut back, 0 bases at V and 3 bases at J, with 13 bases in the middle. The CDR3 is 15 amino acids. Germline V gives CDR1 SGDLS, CDR2 YYNGEE. The CDR3 sequence is CASSVGDSGRYEQYF. CDR3 DNA sequence: TGTGCCAGCAGCGTAGGGGATAGCGGCCGCTACGAGCAGTACTTC.

This chain joins TRBV18 and TRBJ1-2, with D hard to call. Trimming removed 2 bases from V and 4 bases from J, with 14 bases in between. The germline gives CDR1 KGHSH, CDR2 LQKENI. The CDR3 loop spans 15 amino acids. The CDR3 nucleotides are TGTGCCAGCTCACCAACTGATCCTCCACTCTATGGCTACACCTTC. This encodes CASSPTDPPLYGYTF. The variable domain in full, completed from reference TRBV18 and TRBJ1-2, reads NAGVMQNPRHLVRRRGQEARLRCSPMKGHSHVYWYRQLPEEGLKFMVYLQKENIIDESGMPKERFSAEFPKEGPSILRIQQVVRGDSAAYFCASSPTDPPLYGYTFGSGTRLTVV.

The V and J genes are TRBV7-6 and TRBJ2-2; D remains ambiguous. Trimming shortened V by 8 bases and J by 3 bases, and 10 bases separated the two germline ends. The CDR3 is 13 residues long. CDR1 and CDR2 (germline): SGHVS, FNYEAQ. The CDR3 DNA reads TGTGCCAGCGGCCTCAGATACACCGGGGAGCTGTTTTTT. Translation: CASGLRYTGELFF.

This clone was observed once. The DNA for the CDR3 is TGTGCCTGGAAGAAGATAACTAGCACAGATACGCAGTATTTT. Its protein product is CAWKKITSTDTQYF. This rearrangement joins TRBV30 to TRBJ2-3; D call uncertain. Trimming cost V 4 bases and J 0 bases, with 11 bases left between them. The CDR3 is 14 residues long. Germline CDR1 reads GTSNPN; CDR2 reads SVGIG (reference sequence).

V usage is TRBV7-3 and J usage is TRBJ1-2, with 8 bases matching TRBD1. Losses at the gene ends were 5 bases for V and 1 base for J; bases not matched to a gene: 6. Per the germline V gene, CDR1 is SGHTA and CDR2 is FQGTGA. The CDR3 runs 15 residues. The chain's CDR3 is CASSIGQGFNYGYTF. In DNA, the CDR3 is TGTGCCAGCAGCATTGGACAGGGATTTAACTATGGCTACACCTTC. Full variable domain (outside the CDR3, taken from reference TRBV7-3 and TRBJ1-2): GAGVSQTPSNKVTEKGKYVELRCDPISGHTALYWYRQSLGQGPEFLIYFQGTGAADDSGLPNDRFFAVRPEGSVSTLKIQRTERGDSAVYLCASSIGQGFNYGYTFGSGTRLTVV.

V gene TRBV9 combines with J gene TRBJ2-3; TRBD1 is a possible D gene (6 bases). Trimming took off 3 bases at V and 0 bases at J, with 17 bases between the two ends. The germline gives CDR1 SGDLS, CDR2 YYNGEE. The CDR3 is made up of 17 amino acids. The CDR3 spells CASSGYPGVSSTDTQYF. CDR3 coding DNA: TGTGCCAGCAGCGGATACCCAGGGGTTTCTAGCACAGATACGCAGTATTTT.

This clone was observed a few times. The chain combines TRBV7-9 with TRBJ2-1; 7 positions agree with TRBD1. Germline CDR1 and CDR2: SEHNR and FQNEAQ (reference sequence). The trim removed 3 bases at V and 5 bases at J, leaving 7 bases unmatched. This CDR3 has 15 amino acids. The CDR3 here is CASSFPGGPNNEQFF. For the CDR3, the DNA is TGTGCCAGCAGCTTTCCAGGGGGACCCAACAATGAGCAGTTCTTC.

The chain recombines TRBV11-3 with TRBJ2-3; D not resolved. Trimming shortened V by 3 bases and J by 0 bases, and 7 bases separated the two germline ends. CDR1 is SGHNT, CDR2 YENEEA, per germline. The CDR3 has 14 residues. DNA for the CDR3: TGTGCCAGCAGCTTCAGTTCTAGCACAGATACGCAGTATTTT. It codes for CASSFSSSTDTQYF.

The chain combines TRBV10-3 with TRBJ2-3; D remains ambiguous. Germline loops: CDR1 ENHRY, CDR2 SYGVKD. The V end was cut by 3 bases, the J end by 6 bases, with 7 bases between. The CDR3 has 12 amino acids. CDR3 coding DNA: TGTGCCATCAGTGAAGACTCGGATACGCAGTATTTT. Its translation is CAISEDSDTQYF.